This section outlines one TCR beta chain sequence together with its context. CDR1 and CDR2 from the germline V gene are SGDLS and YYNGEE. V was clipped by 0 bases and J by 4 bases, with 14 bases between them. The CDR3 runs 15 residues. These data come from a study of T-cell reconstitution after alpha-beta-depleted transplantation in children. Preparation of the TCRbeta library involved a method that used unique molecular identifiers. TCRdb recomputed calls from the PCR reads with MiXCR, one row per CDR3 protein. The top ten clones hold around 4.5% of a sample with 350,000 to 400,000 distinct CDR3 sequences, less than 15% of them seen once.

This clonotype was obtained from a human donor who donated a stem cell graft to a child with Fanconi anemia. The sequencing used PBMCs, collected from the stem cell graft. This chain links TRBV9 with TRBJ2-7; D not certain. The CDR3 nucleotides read TGTGCCAGCAGCGTAGGGGAACGGGTAGTTTACGAGCAGTACTTC. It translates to CASSVGERVVYEQYF.